The 27 T cell receptor beta chains given below trace back to one sample, sequenced in a study of shared clonotypes between healthy human individuals (TCRdb year 2020). Library construction relied on the immunoSEQ multiplex PCR assay. As stored in TCRdb, this immuneACCESS dataset retains in-frame rearrangements with V and J assigned. A fraction of the clones does not appear; measured against another copy, unresolved V genes explain less than half of the discrepancy, and the remainder lacks a known reason. The sample data list approximately 1.4 million clones, and 95% to 99% of these were observed just once. Roughly 0.45% of the sample rests with the top ten. The sequenced sample was naive CD4+ T cells sorted from blood. The cell subset or site label of this sample denotes: CD45RA+ positively selected. All receptors derive from a man aged 25-40 years in good health.

This clone has just one count. The chain recombines TRBV5-1 with TRBJ2-1; the match to TRBD1 covers 7 bases. The junction had 10 bases not matched to a gene; V was cut back by 4 bases and J by 15 bases. Germline V gene sequence: CDR1 SGHRS, CDR2 YFSETQ. CDR3 size: 12 residues. CDR3 loop: CASSAQGWDWFF. The DNA of the CDR3 is TGCGCCAGCAGCGCACAGGGGTGGGATTGGTTCTTC.

The chain employs TRBV10-1 and TRBJ2-2; D not resolved. V was trimmed by 6 bases and J by 2 bases, leaving 4 bases between them. The germline V gene has CDR1 WNHNN and CDR2 SYGVQD (reference sequence). The CDR3 is 12 residues long. Here the CDR3 DNA reads TGCGCCAGCAGCGTAAACACCGGGGAGCTGTTTTTT. Translation gives CASSVNTGELFF.

This chain links TRBV19 with TRBJ2-1, with 7 bases lining up with TRBD2. V lost 6 bases, J lost 4 bases, and 3 bases stayed unmatched. CDR1 is LNHDA and CDR2 is SQIVND in the germline V gene (reference sequence). CDR3 length equals 13 residues. CDR3 nucleotide sequence: TGTGCCAGTAGGACTAGCTGGTACAATGAGCAGTTCTTC. This encodes CASRTSWYNEQFF.

The chain has TRBV29-1 and TRBJ1-4, with D hard to call. This CDR3 comprises 14 residues. Germline CDR1 and CDR2: SQVTM and ANQGSEA. V was shortened by 4 bases and J by 8 bases, with 17 bases between the two germline ends. The CDR3 nucleotides are TGCAGCGTTGTTTCCTCGCGACACCGAGAAAAACTGTTTTTT. It encodes CSVVSSRHREKLFF.

This sequence joins TRBV25-1 and TRBJ2-4; TRBD2 matches at 12 bases. The V gene's germline CDR1 is MGHDK and CDR2 SYGVNS. V dropped 1 base and J dropped 10; count of bases not matched to a gene: 2. This CDR3 is 14 amino acids long. This chain's CDR3 is CASSESGTSGIQYF. DNA of the CDR3: TGTGCCAGCAGTGAATCCGGGACTAGCGGGATTCAGTACTTC.

The rearrangement uses TRBV7-6 and TRBJ1-4, with TRBD1 matching over 7 bases. With V trimmed by 4 bases and J by 7 bases, 6 bases remained unmatched. Germline assignment: CDR1 SGHVS and CDR2 FNYEAQ. This CDR3 region has 14 residues. The CDR3 is CASSSRQGGEKLFF. CDR3 sequence (DNA): TGTGCCAGCAGCTCAAGACAGGGTGGTGAAAAACTGTTTTTT.

The V gene is TRBV7-6, the J gene TRBJ2-7; D gene unclear. With 0 bases removed from V and 6 bases from J, the gap between germline ends came to 24 bases. Germline V gene sequence: CDR1 SGHVS, CDR2 FNYEAQ. This CDR3 is 18 amino acids long. The CDR3 DNA reads TGTGCCAGCAGCTTAGCGCCGGGCCTCATCCTCGGGTCCGGCGAGCAGTACTTC. Residues: CASSLAPGLILGSGEQYF.

This chain uses TRBV30 with TRBJ2-7; TRBD2 agrees at 14 bases. CDR1 and CDR2 from the germline V gene are GTSNPN and SVGIG (reference sequence). Unmatched junction bases numbered 12, after V lost 2 bases and J lost 3 bases. The CDR3 runs to 18 residues. The CDR3 here is CAWSRRVGTSGSIYEQYF. DNA for the CDR3: TGTGCCTGGAGTCGAAGGGTCGGGACTAGCGGGAGTATCTACGAGCAGTACTTC.

Here the CDR3 reads CAIRSTGGTGANVLTF. The CDR3 DNA reads TGTGCCATCAGGTCGACAGGGGGAACTGGGGCCAACGTCCTGACTTTC. The chain is built from TRBV10-3 and TRBJ2-6; TRBD1 matches 9 bases. Germline CDR1 reads ENHRY; CDR2 reads SYGVKD. This CDR3 has 16 residues. Unmatched junction bases numbered 5, after V lost 6 bases and J lost 2 bases.

The rearrangement links TRBV25-1 to TRBJ2-1; the D is unclear. The CDR3 extends over 14 amino acids. CDR1 is MGHDK and CDR2 is SYGVNS in the germline V gene. Trimming removed 7 bases from V and 7 bases from J, with 17 bases in between. CDR3 region: CASTSRLLVNEQFF. The CDR3 coding sequence is TGTGCCAGCACGTCCAGACTGCTAGTGAATGAGCAGTTCTTC. Filled out from reference TRBV25-1 and TRBJ2-1, the complete variable domain reads EADIYQTPRYLVIGTGKKITLECSQTMGHDKMYWYQQDPGMELHLIHYSYGVNSTEKGDLSSESTVSRIRTEHFPLTLESARPSHTSQYLCASTSRLLVNEQFFGPGTRLTVL.

On this clone itself: This sample includes further DNA sequences coding for the same CDR3. The chain links TRBV9 to TRBJ2-3; D gene ambiguous. The CDR3 is 13 residues long. In germline, CDR1 is SGDLS, CDR2 YYNGEE. The V end lost 2 bases, the J end lost 4 bases, and 8 bases lay between the germline ends. In DNA form, the CDR3 reads TGTGCCAGCAGCGTTACGTCGGCAGATACGCAGTATTTT. Translating gives CASSVTSADTQYF.

A remark on this clone: Different DNA sequences within this sample yield the same CDR3. The chain links TRBV11-2 to TRBJ2-3, with 11 bases that match TRBD1. The CDR3 covers 15 residues. Germline lookup yields CDR1 SGHAT and CDR2 FQNNGV. Trimming at V came to 5 bases and at J to 4 bases, leaving 5 bases not matched to a gene. CDR3 residues: CASSPGQGVADTQYF. CDR3 in DNA: TGTGCCAGCAGCCCGGGACAGGGGGTCGCAGATACGCAGTATTTT. Based on the CDR3 plus reference TRBV11-2 and TRBJ2-3, the full variable domain is EAGVAQSPRYKIIEKRQSVAFWCNPISGHATLYWYQQILGQGPKLLIQFQNNGVVDDSQLPKDRFSAERLKGVDSTLKIQPAKLEDSAVYLCASSPGQGVADTQYFGPGTRLTVL.

The gene calls are TRBV2 and TRBJ2-7; D assignment may be TRBD1 or TRBD2 (5 bases each). The CDR3 runs 12 residues. The germline CDR1 and CDR2 sequences are SNHLY and FYNNEI. Between the trimmed V and J ends, which lost 11 bases and 3 bases, there was a span of 14 bases. Written as DNA, the CDR3 is TGTGCCGGACGGGACCGAAGCTACGAGCAGTACTTC. Translated: CAGRDRSYEQYF.

The chain links TRBV28 to TRBJ2-7, with 9 bases lining up with TRBD1. Losses at the gene ends were 7 bases for V and 2 bases for J; bases not matched to a gene: 9. The CDR3 has 15 amino acids. CDR1 MDHEN and CDR2 SYDVKM come from the germline V gene. CDR3 loop: CASISGTGLTYEQYF. For the CDR3, the DNA is TGTGCCAGCATCTCCGGGACAGGGTTGACCTACGAGCAGTACTTC.

This clone turned up a few times. This sequence joins TRBV28 and TRBJ2-5, with no clear D. The assigned J gene may be wrong: the sequence end matches TRBJ2-7 better. The CDR3 spans 12 residues. Germline V gene sequence: CDR1 MDHEN, CDR2 SYDVKM. CDR3 nucleotides: TGTGCCAGCAGTTTCGTCTCCTACGAGCAGTACTTC. Translated, it gives CASSFVSYEQYF.

The V and J genes are TRBV7-2 and TRBJ2-7, with D possibly being TRBD2 (6 bases). The CDR3 is 13 residues long. Germline CDR1 SGHTA, CDR2 FQGNSA. V was shortened by 5 bases and J by 7 bases, with 15 bases between the two germline ends. Here the CDR3 reads CASSRSGRGEQYF. CDR3 bases: TGTGCCAGCAGCCGCAGCGGTCGGGGGGAGCAGTACTTC.

The sample holds one count of this clone. This chain joins TRBV7-9 and TRBJ1-2, with 10 bases fitting TRBD1. CDR3 length: 15 residues. V shed 5 bases, J shed 2 bases, and the junction held 5 bases outside the gene matches. Germline V gene data show CDR1 as SEHNR and CDR2 as FQNEAQ (reference sequence). CDR3 residues: CASSPRDRGNYGYTF. Here the CDR3 DNA reads TGTGCCAGCAGCCCCCGGGACAGGGGAAACTATGGCTACACCTTC.

This clone was observed a single time. The chain recombines TRBV4-3 with TRBJ1-2; D is possibly TRBD1 (5 bases). Germline V gene sequence: CDR1 LGHNA, CDR2 YSLEER. The length of the CDR3 is 14 residues. Trimming took 1 base from V and 11 from J, leaving 17 bases between them. CDR3 DNA: TGCGCCAGCAGCCAAGCGCTGAGGGGCCTTCAATACACCTTC. It is translated as CASSQALRGLQYTF.

V gene TRBV7-9 combines with J gene TRBJ2-7, with TRBD2 as a possible D gene (6 bases). This CDR3 spans 14 amino acids. The V gene lost 1 base and the J gene lost 2 bases, with 9 bases spanning the gap. The germline V gene encodes CDR1 SEHNR and CDR2 FQNEAQ (reference sequence). DNA for the CDR3: TGTGCCAGCAGCTTAGTGGGGGGTCCCTACGAGCAGTACTTC. This codes for CASSLVGGPYEQYF.

The chain couples TRBV28 to TRBJ2-7, with D hard to call. CDR1 is MDHEN, CDR2 SYDVKM, per germline. Deletions cut 4 bases from V and 6 bases from J, with 19 bases between. The CDR3 sequence is 15 residues long. Here the CDR3 reads CASSSARTNQVEQYF. The DNA for the CDR3 is TGTGCCAGCAGTTCCGCCCGGACCAACCAGGTCGAGCAGTACTTC.

V is TRBV19 and J is TRBJ1-2; 9 bases align to TRBD1. Germline V gene lookup returns CDR1 LNHDA and CDR2 SQIVND (reference sequence). The length of the CDR3 is 17 residues. Trimming took 5 bases from V and 0 from J; bases not matched to a gene: 10. The CDR3 DNA follows: TGTGCCAGTAGTCGACGACAGGGGGAGGGAGCTAACTATGGCTACACCTTC. This codes for CASSRRQGEGANYGYTF.

The chain joins TRBV29-1 to TRBJ1-5, with 10 bases lining up with TRBD1. V shed 4 bases and J 6 bases; nucleotides not matched to a gene: 12. Germline CDR1 SQVTM, CDR2 ANQGSEA. The CDR3 loop spans 16 amino acids. CDR3 sequence reads: CSVGTGGIAAGQPQHF. In DNA, the CDR3 is TGCAGCGTTGGGACAGGGGGAATCGCTGCGGGTCAGCCCCAGCATTTT.

The V and J genes are TRBV6-1 and TRBJ2-7, with D possibly being TRBD1 (6 bases). Germline CDR1 and CDR2: MNHNS and SASEGT. The V end was cut by 3 bases, the J end by 5 bases, with 17 bases between. The CDR3 loop spans 15 amino acids. The CDR3 sequence is CASSDRQALRDEQYF. For the CDR3, the DNA is TGTGCCAGCAGTGACCGACAGGCTTTGAGGGACGAGCAGTACTTC.

V and J are TRBV9 and TRBJ1-1; D uncertain. The CDR3 length is 14 residues. In germline, CDR1 is SGDLS, CDR2 YYNGEE. V was trimmed by 4 bases and J by 4 bases, leaving 14 bases between them. For the CDR3, the DNA is TGTGCCAGCAGCCCAGGTCGGGGTTTCACTGAAGCTTTCTTT. This codes for CASSPGRGFTEAFF. The whole variable domain, remainder taken from reference TRBV9 and TRBJ1-1, is DSGVTQTPKHLITATGQRVTLRCSPRSGDLSVYWYQQSLDQGLQFLIQYYNGEERAKGNILERFSAQQFPDLHSELNLSSLELGDSALYFCASSPGRGFTEAFFGQGTRLTVV.

The CDR3 sequence is CASSFAPGQYYSNQPQHF. CDR3 DNA sequence: TGTGCCAGCAGTTTCGCCCCCGGACAGTATTATAGCAATCAGCCCCAGCATTTT. The chain uses TRBV28 and TRBJ1-5, with D maybe TRBD1 (6 bases). The germline CDR1 and CDR2 sequences are MDHEN and SYDVKM. Trimming stripped 3 bases from V and 0 bases from J, with 18 bases between. The CDR3 has 18 residues.

Concerning this clone itself: Other DNA sequences from this sample encode an identical CDR3 as well. The DNA for the CDR3 is TGTGCCAGCAGTGAAGATCTAGTCGGAGAGCAGTACTTC. Translating it yields CASSEDLVGEQYF. The J gene is TRBJ2-7, the V gene TRBV2, with D hard to call. This CDR3 comprises 13 residues. Germline V CDR1 and CDR2: SNHLY, FYNNEI. The V and J ends lost 1 base and 7 bases respectively, with 11 bases between them.

This clone was recorded only once. The genes are TRBV29-1 and TRBJ2-1, with D uncertain. CDR1 and CDR2 (germline): SQVTM, ANQGSEA. Trimming took off 7 bases at V and 2 bases at J, with 12 bases between the two ends. This CDR3 is 13 amino acids long. CDR3 protein: CSARGLAYNEQFF. The DNA of the CDR3 is TGCAGCGCCCGCGGTCTAGCCTACAATGAGCAGTTCTTC.